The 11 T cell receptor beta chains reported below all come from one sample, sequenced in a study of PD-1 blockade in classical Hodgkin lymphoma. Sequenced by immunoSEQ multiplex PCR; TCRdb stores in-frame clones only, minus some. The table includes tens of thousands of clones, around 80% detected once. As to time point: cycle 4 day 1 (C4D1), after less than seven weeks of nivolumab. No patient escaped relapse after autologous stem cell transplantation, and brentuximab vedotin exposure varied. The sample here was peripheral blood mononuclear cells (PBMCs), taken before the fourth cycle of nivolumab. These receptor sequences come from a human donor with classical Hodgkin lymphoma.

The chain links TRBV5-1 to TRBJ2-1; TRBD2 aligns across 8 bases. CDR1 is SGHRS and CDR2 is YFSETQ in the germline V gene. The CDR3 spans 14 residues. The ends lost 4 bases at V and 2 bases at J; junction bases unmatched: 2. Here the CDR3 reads CASSPTSAYNEQFF. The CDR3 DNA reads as TGCGCCAGCAGCCCGACTAGCGCCTACAATGAGCAGTTCTTC.

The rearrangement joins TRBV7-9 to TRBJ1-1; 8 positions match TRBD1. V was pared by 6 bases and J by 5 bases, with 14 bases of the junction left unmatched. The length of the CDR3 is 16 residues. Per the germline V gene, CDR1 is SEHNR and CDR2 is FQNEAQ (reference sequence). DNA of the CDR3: TGTGCCAGCAGGAAGCCGGAGACAGGGGAGAGGACTGAAGCTTTCTTT. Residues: CASRKPETGERTEAFF.

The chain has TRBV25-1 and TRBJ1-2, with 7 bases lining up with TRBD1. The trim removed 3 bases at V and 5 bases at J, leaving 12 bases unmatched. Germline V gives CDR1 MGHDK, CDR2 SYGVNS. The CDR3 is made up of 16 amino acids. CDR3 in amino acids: CASSDYPRTGGYGYTF. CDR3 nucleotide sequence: TGTGCCAGCAGTGATTACCCCCGGACAGGTGGTTATGGCTACACCTTC.

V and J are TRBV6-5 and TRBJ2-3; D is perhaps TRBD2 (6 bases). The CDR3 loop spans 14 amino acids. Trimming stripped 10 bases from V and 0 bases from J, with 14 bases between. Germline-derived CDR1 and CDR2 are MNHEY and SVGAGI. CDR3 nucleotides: TGTGCCATCGGGGGTAGCGGAAGCACAGATACGCAGTATTTT. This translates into CAIGGSGSTDTQYF.

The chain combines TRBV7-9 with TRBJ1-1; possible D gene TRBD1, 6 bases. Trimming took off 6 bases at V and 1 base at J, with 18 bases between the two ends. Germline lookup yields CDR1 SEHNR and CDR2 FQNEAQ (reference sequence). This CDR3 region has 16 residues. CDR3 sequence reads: CASRRDRINKNTEAFF. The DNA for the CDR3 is TGTGCCAGCAGACGTGACAGGATCAATAAGAACACTGAAGCTTTCTTT.

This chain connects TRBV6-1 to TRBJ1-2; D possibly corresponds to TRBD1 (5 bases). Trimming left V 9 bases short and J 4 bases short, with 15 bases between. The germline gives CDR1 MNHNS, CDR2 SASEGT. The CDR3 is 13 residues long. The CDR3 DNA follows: TGTGCCAGTACCACCGGGACCCTCTATGGCTACACCTTC. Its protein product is CASTTGTLYGYTF.

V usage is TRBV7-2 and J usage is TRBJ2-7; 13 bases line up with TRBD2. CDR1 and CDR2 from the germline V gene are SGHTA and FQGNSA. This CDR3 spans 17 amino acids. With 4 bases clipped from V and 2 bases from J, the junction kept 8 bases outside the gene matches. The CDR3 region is CASSYGLAGALAYEQYF. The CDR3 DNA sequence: TGTGCCAGCAGCTACGGACTAGCGGGGGCCTTAGCCTACGAGCAGTACTTC.

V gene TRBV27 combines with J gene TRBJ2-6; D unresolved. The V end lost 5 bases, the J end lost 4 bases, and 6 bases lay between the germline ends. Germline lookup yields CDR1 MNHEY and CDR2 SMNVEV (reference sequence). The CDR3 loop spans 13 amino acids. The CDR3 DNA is TGTGCCAGCAGTCCGGCCGGGGCCAACGTCCTGACTTTC. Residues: CASSPAGANVLTF.

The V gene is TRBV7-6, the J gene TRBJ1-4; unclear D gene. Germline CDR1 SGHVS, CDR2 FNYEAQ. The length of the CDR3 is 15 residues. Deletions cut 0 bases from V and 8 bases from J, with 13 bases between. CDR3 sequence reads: CASSLAPGTDEKLFF. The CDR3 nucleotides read TGTGCCAGCAGCTTAGCTCCGGGAACCGACGAAAAACTGTTTTTT.

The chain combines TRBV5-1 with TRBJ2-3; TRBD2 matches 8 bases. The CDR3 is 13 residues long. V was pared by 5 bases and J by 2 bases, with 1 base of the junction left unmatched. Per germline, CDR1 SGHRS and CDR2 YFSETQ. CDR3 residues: CASRAGATDTQYF. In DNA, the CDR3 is TGCGCCAGCAGAGCGGGGGCCACAGATACGCAGTATTTT.

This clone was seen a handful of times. The CDR3 spells CSASGSVAQYF. In DNA, the CDR3 is TGCAGTGCTAGCGGTTCGGTTGCGCAGTATTTT. This chain connects TRBV20-1 to TRBJ2-3, with D hard to call. The CDR3 loop spans 11 amino acids. Germline values: CDR1 DFQATT, CDR2 SNEGSKA (reference sequence). With 3 bases removed from V and 10 bases from J, the gap between germline ends came to 11 bases.